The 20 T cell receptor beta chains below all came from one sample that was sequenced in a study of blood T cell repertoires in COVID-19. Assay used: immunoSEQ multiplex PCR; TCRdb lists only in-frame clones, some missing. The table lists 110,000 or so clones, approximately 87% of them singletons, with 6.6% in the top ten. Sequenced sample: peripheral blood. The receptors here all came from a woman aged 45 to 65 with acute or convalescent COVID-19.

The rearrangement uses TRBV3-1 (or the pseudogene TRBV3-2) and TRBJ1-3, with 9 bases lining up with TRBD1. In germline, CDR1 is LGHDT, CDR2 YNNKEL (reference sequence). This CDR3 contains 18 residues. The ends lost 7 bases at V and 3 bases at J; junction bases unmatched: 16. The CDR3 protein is CASTKRGTGRNSGNTIYF. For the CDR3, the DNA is TGTGCCAGCACCAAGAGAGGGACAGGGCGAAATAGTGGAAACACCATATATTTT.

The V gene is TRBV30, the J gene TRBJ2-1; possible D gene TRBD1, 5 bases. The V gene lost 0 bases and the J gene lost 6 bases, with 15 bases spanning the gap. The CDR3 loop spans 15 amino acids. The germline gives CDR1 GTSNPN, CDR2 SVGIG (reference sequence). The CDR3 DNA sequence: TGTGCCTGGAGTGTAAGGGGAACCATGGGCAATGAGCAGTTCTTC. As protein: CAWSVRGTMGNEQFF.

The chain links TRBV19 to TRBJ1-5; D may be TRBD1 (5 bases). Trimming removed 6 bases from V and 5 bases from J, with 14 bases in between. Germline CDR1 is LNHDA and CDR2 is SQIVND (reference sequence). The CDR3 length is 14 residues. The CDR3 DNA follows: TGTGCCAGTAGACCCGCGGGGGGGTATCAGCCCCAGCATTTT. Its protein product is CASRPAGGYQPQHF.

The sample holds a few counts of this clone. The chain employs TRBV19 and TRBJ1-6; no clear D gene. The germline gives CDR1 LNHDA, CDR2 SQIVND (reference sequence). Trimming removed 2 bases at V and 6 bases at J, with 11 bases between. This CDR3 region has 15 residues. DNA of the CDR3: TGTGCCAGTAGTATACAGTCTGATTCTAATTCACCCCTCCACTTT. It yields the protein CASSIQSDSNSPLHF.

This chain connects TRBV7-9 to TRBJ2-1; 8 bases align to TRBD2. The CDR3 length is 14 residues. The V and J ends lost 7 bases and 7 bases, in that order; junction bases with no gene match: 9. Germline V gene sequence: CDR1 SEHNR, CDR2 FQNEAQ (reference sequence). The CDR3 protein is CASTTDTGGNEQFF. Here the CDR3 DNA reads TGTGCCAGCACCACGGACACGGGAGGGAATGAGCAGTTCTTC.

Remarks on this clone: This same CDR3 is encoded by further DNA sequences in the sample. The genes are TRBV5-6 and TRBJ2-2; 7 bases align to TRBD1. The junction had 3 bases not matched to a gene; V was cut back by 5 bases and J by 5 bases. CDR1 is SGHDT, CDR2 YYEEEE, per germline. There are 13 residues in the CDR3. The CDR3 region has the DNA TGTGCCAGCAGTTCACAGGGGACCGGGGAGCTGTTTTTT. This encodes CASSSQGTGELFF.

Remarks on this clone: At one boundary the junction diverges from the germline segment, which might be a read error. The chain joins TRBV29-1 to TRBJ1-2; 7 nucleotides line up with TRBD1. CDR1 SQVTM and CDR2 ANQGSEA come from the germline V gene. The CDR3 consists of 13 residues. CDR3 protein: CSVHRGTNCGYTF. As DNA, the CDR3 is TGCAGCGTCCACAGGGGTACTAACTGTGGCTACACCTTC. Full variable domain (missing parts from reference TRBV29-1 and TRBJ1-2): SAVISQKPSRDICQRGTSLTIQCQVDSQVTMMFWYRQQPGQSLTLIATANQGSEATYESGFVIDKFPISRPNLTFSTLTVSNMSPEDSSIYLCSVHRGTNCGYTFGSGTRLTVV.

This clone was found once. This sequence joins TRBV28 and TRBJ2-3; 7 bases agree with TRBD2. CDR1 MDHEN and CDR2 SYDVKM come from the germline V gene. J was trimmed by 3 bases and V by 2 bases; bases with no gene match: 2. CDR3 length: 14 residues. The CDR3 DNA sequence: TGTGCCAGCAGTTTAGGGGGGGAGACAGATACGCAGTATTTT. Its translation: CASSLGGETDTQYF.

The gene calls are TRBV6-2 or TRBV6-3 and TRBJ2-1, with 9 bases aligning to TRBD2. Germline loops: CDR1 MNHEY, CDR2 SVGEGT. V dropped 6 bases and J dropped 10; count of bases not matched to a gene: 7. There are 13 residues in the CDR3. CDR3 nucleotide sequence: TGTGCCAGCAGCTTCAGCGGGGGGTACGAGCAGTTCTTC. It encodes CASSFSGGYEQFF.

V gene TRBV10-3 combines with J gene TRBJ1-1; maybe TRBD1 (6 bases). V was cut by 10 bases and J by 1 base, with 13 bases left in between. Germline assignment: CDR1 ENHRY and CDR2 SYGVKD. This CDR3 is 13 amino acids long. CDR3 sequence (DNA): TGTGCCACAGGGACGGGACAGAACACTGAAGCTTTCTTT. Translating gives CATGTGQNTEAFF.

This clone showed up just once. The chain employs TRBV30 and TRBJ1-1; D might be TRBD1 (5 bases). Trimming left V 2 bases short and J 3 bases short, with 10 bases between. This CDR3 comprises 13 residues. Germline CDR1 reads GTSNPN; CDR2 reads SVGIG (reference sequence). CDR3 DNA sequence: TGTGCCTGGAGTATTAGGGGATACACTGAAGCTTTCTTT. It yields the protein CAWSIRGYTEAFF.

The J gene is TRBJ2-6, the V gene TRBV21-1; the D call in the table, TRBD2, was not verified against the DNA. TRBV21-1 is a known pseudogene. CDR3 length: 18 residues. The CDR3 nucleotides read TGTGCCATCGGACTAGCGGGGAAATTTTACTCTGGGGCCAACGTCCTGACTTTC. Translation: CAIGLAGKFYSGANVLTF.

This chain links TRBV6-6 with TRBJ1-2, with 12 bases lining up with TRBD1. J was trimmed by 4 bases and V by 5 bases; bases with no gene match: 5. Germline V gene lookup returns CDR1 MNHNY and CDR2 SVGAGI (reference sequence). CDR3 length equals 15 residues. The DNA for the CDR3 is TGTGCCAGCAGTCCGGGACAGGGGGCGACCTATGGCTACACCTTC. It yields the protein CASSPGQGATYGYTF.

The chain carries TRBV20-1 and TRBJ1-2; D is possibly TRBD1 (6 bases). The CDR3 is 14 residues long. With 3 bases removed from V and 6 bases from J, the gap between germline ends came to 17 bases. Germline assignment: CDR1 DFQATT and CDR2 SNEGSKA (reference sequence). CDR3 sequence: CSASPPGRGHGYTF. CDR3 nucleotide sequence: TGCAGTGCTAGTCCGCCGGGCAGGGGTCATGGCTACACCTTC.

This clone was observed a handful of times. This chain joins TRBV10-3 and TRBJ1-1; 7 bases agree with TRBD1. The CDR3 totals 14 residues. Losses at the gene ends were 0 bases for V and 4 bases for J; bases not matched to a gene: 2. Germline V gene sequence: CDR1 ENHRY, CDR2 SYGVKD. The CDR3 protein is CAISESRDSTEAFF. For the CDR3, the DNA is TGTGCCATCAGTGAGTCTCGGGACAGCACTGAAGCTTTCTTT.

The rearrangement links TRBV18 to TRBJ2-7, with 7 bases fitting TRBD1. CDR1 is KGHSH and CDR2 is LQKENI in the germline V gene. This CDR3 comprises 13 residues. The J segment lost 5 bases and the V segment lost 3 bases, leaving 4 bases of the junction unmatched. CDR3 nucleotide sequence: TGTGCCAGCTCACCGGACAGGTCCCACGAGCAGTACTTC. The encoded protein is CASSPDRSHEQYF.

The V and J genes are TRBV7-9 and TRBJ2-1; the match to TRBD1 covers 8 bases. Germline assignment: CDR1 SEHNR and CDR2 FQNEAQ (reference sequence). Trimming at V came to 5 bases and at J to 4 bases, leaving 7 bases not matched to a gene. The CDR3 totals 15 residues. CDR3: CASSTGQGQYNEQFF. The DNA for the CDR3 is TGTGCCAGCAGCACCGGACAGGGCCAATACAATGAGCAGTTCTTC. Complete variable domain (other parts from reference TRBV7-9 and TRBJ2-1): DTGVSQNPRHKITKRGQNVTFRCDPISEHNRLYWYRQTLGQGPEFLTYFQNEAQLEKSRLLSDRFSAERPKGSFSTLEIQRTEQGDSAMYLCASSTGQGQYNEQFFGPGTRLTVL.

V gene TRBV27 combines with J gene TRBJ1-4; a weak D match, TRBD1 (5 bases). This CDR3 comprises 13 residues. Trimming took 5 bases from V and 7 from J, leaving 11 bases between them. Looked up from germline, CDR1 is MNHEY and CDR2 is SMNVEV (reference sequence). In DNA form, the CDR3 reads TGTGCCAGCAGTCGGCAGGGAGGTGAAAAACTGTTTTTT. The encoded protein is CASSRQGGEKLFF.

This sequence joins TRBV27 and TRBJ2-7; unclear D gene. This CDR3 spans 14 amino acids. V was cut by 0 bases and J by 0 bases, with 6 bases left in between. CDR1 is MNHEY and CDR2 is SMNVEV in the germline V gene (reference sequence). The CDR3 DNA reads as TGTGCCAGCAGTTTATCTTTCTCCTCCTACGAGCAGTACTTC. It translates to CASSLSFSSYEQYF.

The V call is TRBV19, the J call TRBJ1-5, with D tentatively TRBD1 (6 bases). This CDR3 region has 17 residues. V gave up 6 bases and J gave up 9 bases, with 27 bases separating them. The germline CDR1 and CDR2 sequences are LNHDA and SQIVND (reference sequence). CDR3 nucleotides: TGTGCCAGTAGCCTACCATTGTCGACAGGATTTCCTTTGCCCCAGCATTTT. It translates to CASSLPLSTGFPLPQHF.